The present T cell receptor (beta chain) was sequenced within a study of blood T cells in healthy people across ages. In the study overall: About one barcoded beta molecule per two T cells came from capture by template switching.

Comment on this clonotype: Its cognate antigen is unknown.

V dropped 8 bases and J dropped 1 base, with 14 bases sitting between them. CDR3 length: 13 amino acids. Per the germline V gene, CDR1 is SQVTM and CDR2 is ANQGSEA. Alongside a J-beta primer mix, a sample-barcoded 5' primer served in a second PCR lasting roughly 6 to 12 cycles. Each CDR3 protein is one row after TCRdb ran MiXCR on the 5' RACE reads. The sample contains roughly 1.9 million distinct CDR3 sequences, about two fifths of which appear only once. Findings and caveats of the study: Estimates based on one million T cells were treated as lower bounds. Relative to aged donors, long-lived donors carried more naive CD4+ cells and displayed higher diversity.

This TCR came from a human donor in good health. This sequence joins TRBV29-1 and TRBJ1-1; D gene unclear. Sample: blood. The CDR3 region is CSPQLVPNTEAFF. CDR3 sequence (DNA): TGCAGCCCTCAACTAGTGCCGAACACTGAAGCTTTCTTT.